This T cell receptor beta chain was obtained from a study of cytotoxic CD8 clonotypes in ibrutinib-treated CLL. Here immunoSEQ multiplex PCR was the method, and the copy in TCRdb shows in-frame clones only, minus some. The sample carries more than 15,000 clones, 65% to 70% recorded once. CDR1 is SGHNT and CDR2 is YENEEA in the germline V gene. This CDR3 spans 16 amino acids. V lost 3 bases to trimming and J lost 2 bases, with 16 bases between them. The chain combines TRBV11-3 with TRBJ2-5, with no clear D. The source is a human donor with chronic lymphocytic leukemia. This specimen consisted of PBMCs, obtained before ibrutinib treatment. This CDR3 reads CASSFGRQPAQETQYF. CDR3 in DNA: TGTGCCAGCAGCTTCGGCCGCCAGCCAGCACAAGAGACCCAGTACTTC.